This T cell receptor (beta chain) was retrieved from a study of T-cell memory formation after mild COVID-19. Using its own MiXCR run on the 5' RACE reads, TCRdb lists one record per CDR3 protein. The sample holds about 400,000 distinct CDR3 sequences, about 16% seen once. This CDR3 is built from 13 residues. Per the germline V gene, CDR1 is LNHDA and CDR2 is SQIVND (reference sequence). The V gene lost 6 bases and the J gene lost 8 bases, with 16 bases spanning the gap. This clonotype occurred a few times. Material: PBMCs or a T cell subset sorted from them (not recorded which). This TCR came from a man between 18 and 29 years old who had mild COVID-19 (a few samples of this study predate the infection). Cell type and time point are not known. The chain has TRBV19 and TRBJ1-2; D ambiguous. The CDR3 sequence: CASRPLDDGGYTF. The CDR3 DNA reads TGTGCCAGTAGGCCCCTGGACGACGGCGGCTACACCTTC.